This T cell receptor beta chain was found in a study of blood T cells in healthy people across ages. Whole-study results and caveats: Unsorted PBMC input precluded a conclusive naive versus antigen-experienced comparison. Roughly linear age-related decline in beta diversity appeared, significant by age roughly 40.

The CDR3 totals 13 residues. CDR1 and CDR2 (germline): SGHTA, FQGTGA. PCR was performed a second time for about 7 to 11 cycles using a sample-barcoded 5' primer and a J-beta primer mix. MiXCR, run by TCRdb on the 5' RACE reads, gives a single entry per CDR3 protein. The sample records around 870,000 distinct CDR3 sequences, more than 25% being singletons. Caucasian, healthy and from Russia, the donors were aged between roughly 6 and 100. Points on this clonotype: Its specificity is not known.

The J gene is TRBJ2-4, the V gene TRBV7-3, with 11 nucleotides matching TRBD2. The closer fit of TRBJ2-7 to the DNA end suggests the J call may be wrong. This TCR was sampled from a woman aged 80 or over in good health. Sequenced sample: blood. For the CDR3, the DNA is TGTGCCAGCAGCTTCACTAGCGGGAGCGAGCAGTACTTC. It specifies CASSFTSGSEQYF.